This T cell receptor (beta chain) was documented in a study of regulatory T cells in long-lasting Graves disease. Study-wide results and caveats: There were preferences for TRBV28, TRBJ1-2 and TRBJ2-5 in persistent disease.

The CDR3 covers 13 residues. Germline lookup yields CDR1 MNHEY and CDR2 SVGEGT. As concerns this clonotype: Its antigen remains unknown.

CDR3 regions were amplified by Arm-PCR using iRepertoire HTBI primers to build TCR beta libraries. From the multiplex PCR reads, TCRdb called clonotypes with MiXCR, one entry per CDR3 protein. Among about 470,000 distinct CDR3 sequences, more than 13% were seen once, and the ten largest hold 16%. Documented time point: newly diagnosed GD, antithyroid drugs for less than 3 months. The TCR library was prepared using RNA isolated from PBMCs. In Xi'an, China, an endocrinology department was the source of patients. This sample was shared with a second study, whose subject was T cells in Graves' hyperthyroidism and ophthalmopathy. That study reports: First-round RT-PCR targeting the TCR CDR3 was performed with the HTBI primer set.

V usage is TRBV6-2 or TRBV6-3 and J usage is TRBJ2-3, with unresolved D. The last part of the DNA fits TRBJ2-5 better; the J call may be wrong. The sequencing here drew on peripheral blood mononuclear cells (PBMCs), taken at new diagnosis, from a patient treated with antithyroid drugs. The receptor was isolated from a woman aged 25 to 39 with Graves disease. The CDR3 spells CASSYGNTETQYF. The CDR3 bases are TGTGCCAGCAGTTACGGGAACACGGAGACCCAGTACTTC.